One sample yielded the 32 T cell receptor beta chains listed below, sequenced in a study of T cells in Graves' hyperthyroidism and ophthalmopathy. Researchers took RNA transcripts and amplified the TCR beta CDR3 regions from them. The TCR CDR3 first-round RT-PCR relied on the HTBI primer set. TCRdb ran MiXCR on the multiplex PCR reads and lists one entry per CDR3 protein. The sample has under 350,000 distinct CDR3 sequences, 15% to 20% seen once; the top ten hold roughly 49%. Source material: blood. The receptors were sampled from a woman aged 45-59 years with Graves' hyperthyroidism.

There are many counts of this clonotype. The CDR3 here is CASSLEQGVSPLHF. The CDR3 DNA sequence: TGTGCCAGCAGTTTAGAGCAGGGCGTCTCACCCCTCCACTTT. This sequence joins TRBV12-3 or TRBV12-4 and TRBJ1-6; maybe TRBD1 (5 bases). Trimming took off 1 base at V and 10 bases at J, with 11 bases between the two ends. CDR3 length equals 14 residues.

In its sample, this clonotype was seen a few times. The chain combines TRBV6-1 with TRBJ2-6; D uncertain. Germline loops: CDR1 MNHNS, CDR2 SASEGT. The CDR3 spans 15 residues. V shed 6 bases and J shed 1 base, with 10 bases lying between them. The CDR3 region has the DNA TGTGCCAGCAGGGATGGTGGATCTGGGGCCAACGTCCTGACTTTC. It translates to CASRDGGSGANVLTF.

A few counts support this clonotype. The gene calls are TRBV5-1 and TRBJ2-7; TRBD2 matches at 15 bases. V lost 4 bases, J lost 4 bases, and 15 bases stayed unmatched. The CDR3 consists of 19 residues. Germline V gene lookup returns CDR1 SGHRS and CDR2 YFSETQ. The CDR3 sequence: CASSRGGLAGGAGGYEQYF. CDR3 DNA sequence: TGCGCCAGCAGCCGGGGCGGACTAGCGGGAGGGGCTGGAGGTTACGAGCAGTACTTC.

This clonotype was counted many times. The rearrangement joins TRBV2 to TRBJ2-7; 10 bases line up with TRBD2. The trim removed 7 bases at V and 3 bases at J, leaving 3 bases unmatched. CDR1 SNHLY and CDR2 FYNNEI come from the germline V gene. The CDR3 consists of 13 residues. The CDR3 sequence: CASKGTSDYEQYF. CDR3 bases: TGTGCCAGCAAGGGGACTAGCGACTACGAGCAGTACTTC. The full variable domain, in which reference TRBV2 and TRBJ2-7 provide the parts outside the CDR3, is EPEVTQTPSHQVTQMGQEVILRCVPISNHLYFYWYRQILGQKVEFLVSFYNNEISEKSEIFDDQFSVERPDGSNFTLKIRSTKLEDSAMYFCASKGTSDYEQYFGPGTRLTVT.

This clonotype was counted at least ten times. This chain uses TRBV20-1 with TRBJ2-1; D is ambiguous. This CDR3 spans 13 amino acids. Trimming shortened V by 4 bases and J by 5 bases, and 12 bases separated the two germline ends. The V gene's germline CDR1 is DFQATT and CDR2 SNEGSKA (reference sequence). CDR3 sequence: CSATRDIHNEQFF. CDR3 coding DNA: TGCAGTGCTACTAGAGACATCCACAATGAGCAGTTCTTC.

This clonotype has a count of ten or more. The J gene is TRBJ1-5, the V gene TRBV6-2 or TRBV6-3; TRBD1 agrees at 8 bases. This CDR3 contains 18 residues. J was trimmed by 0 bases and V by 2 bases; bases with no gene match: 9. Germline lookup yields CDR1 MNHEY and CDR2 SVGEGT. Here the CDR3 reads CASSYTGQGWDSNQPQHF. For the CDR3, the DNA is TGTGCCAGCAGTTACACAGGACAGGGCTGGGATAGCAATCAGCCCCAGCATTTT.

This clonotype occurred many times. The chain combines TRBV20-1 with TRBJ2-1; a possible D gene is TRBD2 (6 bases). Germline V gives CDR1 DFQATT, CDR2 SNEGSKA (reference sequence). CDR3 size: 16 residues. Trimming left V 0 bases short and J 4 bases short, with 16 bases between. The CDR3 region has the DNA TGCAGTGCTAGAGATGGTGGCGGGGATGCGTACAATGAGCAGTTCTTC. Its translation: CSARDGGGDAYNEQFF.

This clonotype has only a few counts. The chain uses TRBV4-1 and TRBJ2-5; possible D gene TRBD2, 6 bases. Trimming removed 4 bases from V and 3 bases from J, with 21 bases in between. Germline CDR1 is MGHRA and CDR2 is YSYEKL. CDR3 length equals 17 residues. The CDR3 reads CASSREVRDAGKETQYF. The DNA for the CDR3 is TGCGCCAGCAGCCGGGAGGTGCGGGACGCCGGGAAAGAGACCCAGTACTTC.

This chain links TRBV5-1 with TRBJ2-3; D ambiguous. This CDR3 region has 12 residues. The germline V gene encodes CDR1 SGHRS and CDR2 YFSETQ. Trimming left V 0 bases short and J 9 bases short, with 8 bases between. The CDR3 spells CASSLGVGTQYF. CDR3 nucleotides: TGCGCCAGCAGCTTGGGGGTTGGAACGCAGTATTTT.

The chain uses TRBV6-1 and TRBJ2-5; TRBD2 is a possible D gene (5 bases). The CDR3 has 13 residues. Trimming took 4 bases from V and 4 from J, leaving 10 bases between them. Per the germline V gene, CDR1 is MNHNS and CDR2 is SASEGT. This CDR3 is CASSGARGETQYF. CDR3 sequence (DNA): TGTGCCAGCAGTGGCGCTCGGGGAGAGACCCAGTACTTC.

This clonotype turned up a few times. The J gene is TRBJ1-3, the V gene TRBV3-1; D call uncertain. The CDR3 length is 16 residues. The germline V gene has CDR1 LGHDT and CDR2 YNNKEL (reference sequence). The ends were cut back, 2 bases at V and 0 bases at J, with 11 bases in the middle. The CDR3 loop is CASSQPARGSGNTIYF. Written as DNA, the CDR3 is TGTGCCAGCAGCCAACCCGCCCGGGGCTCTGGAAACACCATATATTTT.

V gene TRBV11-2 combines with J gene TRBJ2-3; D might be TRBD2 (6 bases). This CDR3 region has 15 residues. Trimming cost V 2 bases and J 4 bases, with 13 bases left between them. Germline values: CDR1 SGHAT, CDR2 FQNNGV. The CDR3 protein is CASSLTGVGADTQYF. The CDR3 DNA reads as TGTGCCAGCAGCTTAACGGGAGTTGGAGCAGATACGCAGTATTTT.

In this sample, this clonotype turned up many times. The J gene is TRBJ2-1, the V gene TRBV5-1; D perhaps matches TRBD2 (6 bases). The CDR3 contains 13 residues. Germline V CDR1 and CDR2: SGHRS, YFSETQ. V was shortened by 0 bases and J by 9 bases, with 10 bases between the two germline ends. The CDR3 protein is CASSLGTSREQFF. CDR3 bases: TGCGCCAGCAGCTTGGGAACTAGCCGTGAGCAGTTCTTC.

V usage is TRBV9 and J usage is TRBJ2-3, with a weak D call TRBD2 (6 bases). Germline-derived CDR1 and CDR2 are SGDLS and YYNGEE. V lost 0 bases and J lost 2, with 16 bases in between. The CDR3 has 17 residues. The CDR3 DNA reads TGTGCCAGCAGCGTAGAGGGAGGCGGGATCCACACAGATACGCAGTATTTT. Protein: CASSVEGGGIHTDTQYF.

This sequence joins TRBV7-9 and TRBJ2-5; no clear D gene. The germline CDR1 and CDR2 sequences are SEHNR and FQNEAQ (reference sequence). The CDR3 totals 12 residues. Trimming removed 2 bases at V and 5 bases at J, with 6 bases between. The DNA of the CDR3 is TGTGCCAGCAGCTTACACAAGGAGACCCAGTACTTC. Translated: CASSLHKETQYF.

This clonotype was detected only once. A much larger clone lies one base from this, so it may be a read error. The chain carries TRBV27 and TRBJ2-2; the match to TRBD2 covers 9 bases. Germline CDR1 is MNHEY and CDR2 is SMNVEV (reference sequence). The CDR3 length is 15 residues. The CDR3 spells CANSETSGNTGELFF. The CDR3 nucleotides read TGTGCCAACAGTGAGACTAGCGGGAACACCGGGGAGCTGTTTTTT.

This clonotype was counted at least ten times. The chain carries TRBV11-2 and TRBJ2-3, with 9 bases identical to TRBD2. The CDR3 runs 15 residues. J lost 2 bases, V lost 8 bases, and 8 bases had no gene match. CDR1 SGHAT and CDR2 FQNNGV come from the germline V gene. The CDR3 is CASGLVAGVTDTQYF. The DNA of the CDR3 is TGTGCCAGCGGACTTGTAGCGGGGGTCACAGATACGCAGTATTTT.

This clonotype was found many times. The chain is built from TRBV28 and TRBJ1-2, with D tentatively TRBD1 (5 bases). The CDR3 runs to 15 residues. Germline CDR1 and CDR2: MDHEN and SYDVKM. V lost 6 bases, J lost 4 bases, and 18 bases lay in between. The CDR3 nucleotides are TGTGCCAGCAGCCCCCCCCGGGGCCAATTCTATGGCTACACCTTC. Translating gives CASSPPRGQFYGYTF.

The chain couples TRBV7-3 to TRBJ2-1; 9 bases are a match to TRBD2. Losses at the gene ends were 3 bases for V and 4 bases for J; bases not matched to a gene: 4. The CDR3 consists of 15 residues. Germline values: CDR1 SGHTA, CDR2 FQGTGA. The CDR3 loop reads CASSFSAGGYNEQFF. CDR3 DNA: TGTGCCAGCAGCTTTTCAGCGGGAGGATACAATGAGCAGTTCTTC.

Many counts were recorded for this clonotype. The chain uses TRBV10-3 and TRBJ2-7; TRBD1 aligns across 9 bases. CDR3 length equals 17 residues. Germline-derived CDR1 and CDR2 are ENHRY and SYGVKD. V gave up 6 bases and J gave up 0 bases; unmatched junction bases: 12. The CDR3 sequence is CAISRGTGFDSSYEQYF. The CDR3 DNA reads TGTGCCATCAGCCGGGGGACAGGGTTCGATAGCTCCTACGAGCAGTACTTC.

The table lists this clonotype with a few counts. V is TRBV30 and J is TRBJ1-2; possibly TRBD1 for D (6 bases). V dropped 8 bases and J dropped 4 bases, with 17 bases sitting between them. Per the germline V gene, CDR1 is GTSNPN and CDR2 is SVGIG (reference sequence). The CDR3 contains 13 residues. CDR3 loop: CAGPGAGAYGYTF. CDR3 DNA sequence: TGTGCCGGACCCGGTGCGGGGGCCTATGGCTACACCTTC.

A few counts support this clonotype. The junction does not match germline at one end; this may be a read error. The rearrangement links TRBV20-1 to TRBJ2-7; D perhaps matches TRBD2 (6 bases). The CDR3 loop spans 15 amino acids. The germline V gene encodes CDR1 DFQATT and CDR2 SNEGSKA (reference sequence). The CDR3: CSAPGSPGESYEQCF. CDR3 bases: TGCAGTGCCCCAGGTAGCCCGGGAGAGTCGTACGAGCAGTGCTTC.

This chain uses TRBV6-2 or TRBV6-3 with TRBJ2-3; 8 nucleotides agree with TRBD2. CDR1 MNHEY and CDR2 SVGEGT come from the germline V gene. The CDR3 is made up of 15 amino acids. V was clipped by 6 bases and J by 5 bases; unmatched bases: 10. DNA of the CDR3: TGTGCCAGCAGCCCTAGCGGGTTTGACGGAGATACGCAGTATTTT. Amino acid sequence: CASSPSGFDGDTQYF.

The rearrangement uses TRBV20-1 and TRBJ2-1; D gene ambiguous. V lost 1 base and J lost 6, with 10 bases in between. Germline V CDR1 and CDR2: DFQATT, SNEGSKA (reference sequence). The CDR3 extends over 13 amino acids. The CDR3 DNA reads as TGCAGTGCTAGAGTAGCCGGAATCAATGAGCAGTTCTTC. Translating it yields CSARVAGINEQFF.

This clonotype appeared a few times. This rearrangement joins TRBV6-1 to TRBJ2-7; 10 bases align to TRBD1. Germline V gene lookup returns CDR1 MNHNS and CDR2 SASEGT. The CDR3 spans 14 residues. J lost 2 bases, V lost 7 bases, and 5 bases had no gene match. The CDR3 DNA is TGTGCCAGCACCGGGACAGGGGTAGCCTACGAGCAGTACGTC. As protein: CASTGTGVAYEQYV.

Ten or more counts support this clonotype. V usage is TRBV11-2 and J usage is TRBJ2-2; perhaps TRBD1 as D (6 bases). CDR1 and CDR2 (germline): SGHAT, FQNNGV. V lost 5 bases to trimming and J lost 1 base, with 8 bases between them. The CDR3 totals 14 residues. The CDR3 DNA reads TGTGCCAGCAGCCCGGGACAGAACACCGGGGAGCTGTTTTTT. It codes for CASSPGQNTGELFF.

This clonotype was found many times. The chain is built from TRBV27 and TRBJ2-7; D is unclear. CDR3 size: 13 residues. V lost 3 bases and J 2 bases, leaving 8 bases between the germline ends. Germline V gene lookup returns CDR1 MNHEY and CDR2 SMNVEV (reference sequence). In DNA form, the CDR3 reads TGTGCCAGCAGTTTTGGGCCAACCTACGAGCAGTACTTC. It codes for CASSFGPTYEQYF.

The table lists this clonotype with a few counts. The rearrangement joins TRBV5-1 to TRBJ2-1, with D maybe TRBD1 (6 bases). The CDR3 has 13 amino acids. CDR1 SGHRS and CDR2 YFSETQ come from the germline V gene. V dropped 4 bases and J dropped 8 bases, with 13 bases sitting between them. CDR3 bases: TGCGCCAGCAGCCTGAACAGGGCACATGAGCAGTTCTTC. Amino acid sequence: CASSLNRAHEQFF.

This clonotype was counted a few times. The V gene is TRBV20-1, the J gene TRBJ2-5, with D possibly being TRBD1 or TRBD2 (6 bases each). The CDR3 runs 14 residues. V was clipped by 7 bases and J by 9 bases, with 24 bases between them. The germline V gene encodes CDR1 DFQATT and CDR2 SNEGSKA (reference sequence). The CDR3 is CSVPGGTSMGPQYF. CDR3 sequence (DNA): TGCAGTGTACCTGGGGGGACAAGTATGGGTCCCCAGTACTTC.

This clonotype was observed many times. The V gene is TRBV20-1, the J gene TRBJ2-5; 16 bases are a match to TRBD2. V gave up 0 bases and J gave up 0 bases; unmatched junction bases: 4. Germline CDR1 is DFQATT and CDR2 is SNEGSKA (reference sequence). The CDR3 totals 18 residues. The CDR3 DNA sequence: TGCAGTGCTAGAGATTTGGGACTAGCGGGAGGGTACCAAGAGACCCAGTACTTC. It encodes CSARDLGLAGGYQETQYF.

Concerning this clonotype itself: Given a much more abundant clone one base away, this may be a read error. The chain is built from TRBV12-3 or TRBV12-4 and TRBJ2-1, with 8 positions matching TRBD2. The V segment lost 3 bases and the J segment 0 bases; nucleotides outside the gene matches: 10. The CDR3 runs to 18 residues. The CDR3 DNA is TGTGCCAGCAGTTTTCTAGCGGGCCACCCCATCTCCTACAATGAGCAGTTCTTC. Its translation: CASSFLAGHPISYNEQFF.

This clonotype was detected ten times or more. V gene TRBV5-1 combines with J gene TRBJ2-3; D gene ambiguous. V was pared by 6 bases and J by 0 bases, with 14 bases between. The CDR3 consists of 15 residues. Germline CDR1 reads SGHRS; CDR2 reads YFSETQ. The CDR3 sequence: CASTPDVSSTDTQYF. The CDR3 coding sequence is TGCGCCAGCACCCCGGACGTCTCTAGCACAGATACGCAGTATTTT.